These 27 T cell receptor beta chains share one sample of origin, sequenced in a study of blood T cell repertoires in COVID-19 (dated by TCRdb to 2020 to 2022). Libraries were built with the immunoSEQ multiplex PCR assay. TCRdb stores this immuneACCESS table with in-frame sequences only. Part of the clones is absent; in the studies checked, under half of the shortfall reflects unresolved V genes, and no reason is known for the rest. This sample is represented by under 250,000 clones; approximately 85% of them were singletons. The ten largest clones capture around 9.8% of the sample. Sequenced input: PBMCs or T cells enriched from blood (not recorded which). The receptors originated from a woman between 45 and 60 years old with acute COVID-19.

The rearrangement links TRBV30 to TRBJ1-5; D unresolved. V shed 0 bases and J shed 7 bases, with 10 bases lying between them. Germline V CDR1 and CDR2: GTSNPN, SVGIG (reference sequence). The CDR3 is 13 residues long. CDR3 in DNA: TGTGCCTGGAGTGTAACTGATCGCCAGCCCCAGCATTTT. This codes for CAWSVTDRQPQHF.

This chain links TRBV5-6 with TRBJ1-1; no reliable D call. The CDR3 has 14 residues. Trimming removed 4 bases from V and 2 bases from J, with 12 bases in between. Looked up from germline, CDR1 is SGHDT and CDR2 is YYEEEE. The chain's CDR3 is CASSPPAGNTEAFF. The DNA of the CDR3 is TGTGCCAGCAGCCCACCCGCAGGCAACACTGAAGCTTTCTTT. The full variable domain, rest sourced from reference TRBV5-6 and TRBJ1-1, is DAGVTQSPTHLIKTRGQQVTLRCSPKSGHDTVSWYQQALGQGPQFIFQYYEEEERQRGNFPDRFSGHQFPNYSSELNVNALLLGDSALYLCASSPPAGNTEAFFGQGTRLTVV.

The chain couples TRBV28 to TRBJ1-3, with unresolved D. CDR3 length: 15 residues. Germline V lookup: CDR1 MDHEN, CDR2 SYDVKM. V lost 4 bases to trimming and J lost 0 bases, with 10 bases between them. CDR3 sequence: CASSSTRYSGNTIYF. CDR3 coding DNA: TGTGCCAGCAGTTCGACACGTTACTCTGGAAACACCATATATTTT.

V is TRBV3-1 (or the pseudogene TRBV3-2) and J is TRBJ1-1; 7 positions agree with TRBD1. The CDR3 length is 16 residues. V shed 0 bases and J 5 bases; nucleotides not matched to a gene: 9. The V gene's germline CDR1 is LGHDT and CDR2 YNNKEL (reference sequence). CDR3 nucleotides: TGTGCCAGCAGCCAAGACTGGGCAGGGGGGAGGACTGAAGCTTTCTTT. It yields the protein CASSQDWAGGRTEAFF.

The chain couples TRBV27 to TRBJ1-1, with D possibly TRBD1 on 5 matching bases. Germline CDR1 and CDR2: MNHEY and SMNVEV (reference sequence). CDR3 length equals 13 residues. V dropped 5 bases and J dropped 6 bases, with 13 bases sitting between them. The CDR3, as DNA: TGTGCCAGCAGTAGGGGATCCCTCCCTGAAGCTTTCTTT. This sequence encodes CASSRGSLPEAFF.

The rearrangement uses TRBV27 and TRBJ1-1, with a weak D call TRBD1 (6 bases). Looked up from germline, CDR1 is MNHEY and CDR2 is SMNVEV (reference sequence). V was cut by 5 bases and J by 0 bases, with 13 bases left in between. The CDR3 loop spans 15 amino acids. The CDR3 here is CASSGLGTLNTEAFF. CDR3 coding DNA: TGTGCCAGCAGTGGCTTAGGGACATTGAACACTGAAGCTTTCTTT.

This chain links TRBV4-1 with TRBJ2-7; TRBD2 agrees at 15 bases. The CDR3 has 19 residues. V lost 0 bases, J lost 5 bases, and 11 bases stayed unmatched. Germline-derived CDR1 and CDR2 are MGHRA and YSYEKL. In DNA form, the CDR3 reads TGCGCCAGCAGCCAAGATCGGACTAGCGGGGGGGCGACTGAGAACGAGCAGTACTTC. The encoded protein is CASSQDRTSGGATENEQYF.

The CDR3 loop reads CASSPRTPSSRTYEQYF. CDR3 DNA: TGTGCCAGCAGCCCTCGGACACCTTCCTCCCGTACCTACGAGCAGTACTTC. The chain combines TRBV5-4 with TRBJ2-7, with D tentatively TRBD1 (5 bases). The CDR3 spans 17 residues. CDR1 and CDR2 from the germline V gene are SGHNT and YYREEE (reference sequence). V was cut by 4 bases and J by 2 bases, with 22 bases left in between.

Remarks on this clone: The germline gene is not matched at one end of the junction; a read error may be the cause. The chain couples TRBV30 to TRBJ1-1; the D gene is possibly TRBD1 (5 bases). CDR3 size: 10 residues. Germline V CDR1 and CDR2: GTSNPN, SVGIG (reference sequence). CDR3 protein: CAWSQGRILF. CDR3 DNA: TGTGCCTGGAGTCAGGGTAGGATCCTCTTT.

The CDR3 here is CASSPMGRGIYNEQFF. CDR3 coding DNA: TGTGCCAGCAGCCCGATGGGCAGGGGGATTTACAATGAGCAGTTCTTC. The rearrangement uses TRBV11-2 and TRBJ2-1; TRBD1 aligns across 7 bases. This CDR3 is 16 amino acids long. Trimming took 5 bases from V and 4 from J; bases not matched to a gene: 11. Germline V gene data show CDR1 as SGHAT and CDR2 as FQNNGV.

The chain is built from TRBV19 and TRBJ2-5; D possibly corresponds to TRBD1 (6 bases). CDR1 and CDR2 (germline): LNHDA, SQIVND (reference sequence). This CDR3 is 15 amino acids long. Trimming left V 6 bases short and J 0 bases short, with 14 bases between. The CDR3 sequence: CASSRGWGHQETQYF. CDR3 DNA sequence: TGTGCCAGTAGCAGGGGTTGGGGCCACCAAGAGACCCAGTACTTC. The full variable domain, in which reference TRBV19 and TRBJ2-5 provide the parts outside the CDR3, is DGGITQSPKYLFRKEGQNVTLSCEQNLNHDAMYWYRQDPGQGLRLIYYSQIVNDFQKGDIAEGYSVSREKKESFPLTVTSAQKNPTAFYLCASSRGWGHQETQYFGPGTRLLVL.

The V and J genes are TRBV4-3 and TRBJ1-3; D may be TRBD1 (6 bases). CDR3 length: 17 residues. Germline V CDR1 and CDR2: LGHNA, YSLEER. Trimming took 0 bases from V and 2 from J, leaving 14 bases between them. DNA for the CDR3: TGCGCCAGCAGCCAAGATCTTGCAGGGGTCGCTGGAAACACCATATATTTT. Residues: CASSQDLAGVAGNTIYF.

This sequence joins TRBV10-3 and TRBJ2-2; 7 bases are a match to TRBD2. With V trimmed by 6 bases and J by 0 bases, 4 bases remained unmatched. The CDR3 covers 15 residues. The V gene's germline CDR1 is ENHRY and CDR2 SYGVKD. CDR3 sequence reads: CAIRNSGSNTGELFF. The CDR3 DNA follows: TGTGCCATCAGGAATAGCGGGTCGAACACCGGGGAGCTGTTTTTT.

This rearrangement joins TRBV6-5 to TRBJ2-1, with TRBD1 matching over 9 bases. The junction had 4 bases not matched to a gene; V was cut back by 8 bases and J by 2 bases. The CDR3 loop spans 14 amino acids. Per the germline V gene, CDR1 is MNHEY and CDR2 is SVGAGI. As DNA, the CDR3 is TGTGCCAGCTATAGACAGGGGGCCTACAATGAGCAGTTCTTC. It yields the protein CASYRQGAYNEQFF.

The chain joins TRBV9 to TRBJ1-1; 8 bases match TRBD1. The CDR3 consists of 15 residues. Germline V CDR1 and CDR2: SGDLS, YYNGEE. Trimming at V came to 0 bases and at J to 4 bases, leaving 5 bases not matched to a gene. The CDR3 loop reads CASSVAYTGGTEAFF. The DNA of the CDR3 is TGTGCCAGCAGCGTAGCTTACACAGGGGGCACTGAAGCTTTCTTT.

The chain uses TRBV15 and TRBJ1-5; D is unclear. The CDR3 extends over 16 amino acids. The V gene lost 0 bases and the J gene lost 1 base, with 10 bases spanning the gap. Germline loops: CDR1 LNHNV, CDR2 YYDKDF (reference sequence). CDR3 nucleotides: TGTGCCACCAGCAGAGATGAGGGTGGGAGCAATCAGCCCCAGCATTTT. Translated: CATSRDEGGSNQPQHF.

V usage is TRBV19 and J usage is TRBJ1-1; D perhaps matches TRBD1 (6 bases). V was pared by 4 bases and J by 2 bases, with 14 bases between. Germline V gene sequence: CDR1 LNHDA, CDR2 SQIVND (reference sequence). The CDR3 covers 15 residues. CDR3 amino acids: CASSTYRDINTEAFF. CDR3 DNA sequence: TGTGCCAGTAGTACGTACCGGGACATTAACACTGAAGCTTTCTTT. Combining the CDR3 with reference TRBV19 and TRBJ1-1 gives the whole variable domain DGGITQSPKYLFRKEGQNVTLSCEQNLNHDAMYWYRQDPGQGLRLIYYSQIVNDFQKGDIAEGYSVSREKKESFPLTVTSAQKNPTAFYLCASSTYRDINTEAFFGQGTRLTVV.

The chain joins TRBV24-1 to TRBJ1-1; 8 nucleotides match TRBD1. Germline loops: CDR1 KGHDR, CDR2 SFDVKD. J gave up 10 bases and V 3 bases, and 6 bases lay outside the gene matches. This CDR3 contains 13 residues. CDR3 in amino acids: CATSDERQGRAFF. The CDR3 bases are TGTGCCACCAGTGATGAACGACAGGGGCGAGCTTTCTTT.

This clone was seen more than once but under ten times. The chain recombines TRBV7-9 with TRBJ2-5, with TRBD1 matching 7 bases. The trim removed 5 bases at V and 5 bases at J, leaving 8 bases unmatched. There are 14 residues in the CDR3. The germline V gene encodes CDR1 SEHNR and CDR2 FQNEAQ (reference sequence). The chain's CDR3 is CASSLYRGEETQYF. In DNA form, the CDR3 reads TGTGCCAGCAGCCTATACAGGGGCGAGGAGACCCAGTACTTC.

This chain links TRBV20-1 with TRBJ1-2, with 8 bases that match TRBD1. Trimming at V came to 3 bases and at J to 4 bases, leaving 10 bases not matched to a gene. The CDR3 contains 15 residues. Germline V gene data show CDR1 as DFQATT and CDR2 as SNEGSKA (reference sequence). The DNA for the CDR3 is TGCAGTGCTAGTCCGCTTGGACAGGGCCTCTATGGCTACACCTTC. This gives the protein CSASPLGQGLYGYTF.

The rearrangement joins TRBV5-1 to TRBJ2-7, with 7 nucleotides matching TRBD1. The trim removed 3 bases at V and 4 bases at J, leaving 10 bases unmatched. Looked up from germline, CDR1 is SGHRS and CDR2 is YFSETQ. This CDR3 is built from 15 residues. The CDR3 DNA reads TGCGCCAGCAGCTCCTTACAGGGGACAGAGTACGAGCAGTACTTC. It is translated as CASSSLQGTEYEQYF. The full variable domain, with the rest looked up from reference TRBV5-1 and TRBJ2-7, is KAGVTQTPRYLIKTRGQQVTLSCSPISGHRSVSWYQQTPGQGLQFLFEYFSETQRNKGNFPGRFSGRQFSNSRSEMNVSTLELGDSALYLCASSSLQGTEYEQYFGPGTRLTVT.

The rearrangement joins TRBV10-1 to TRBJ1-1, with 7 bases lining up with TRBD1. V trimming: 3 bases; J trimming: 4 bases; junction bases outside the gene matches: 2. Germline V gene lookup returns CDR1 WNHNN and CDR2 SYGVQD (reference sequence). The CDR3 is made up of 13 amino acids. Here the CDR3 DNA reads TGCGCCAGCAGTGATCCAGGGGGCACTGAAGCTTTCTTT. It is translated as CASSDPGGTEAFF.

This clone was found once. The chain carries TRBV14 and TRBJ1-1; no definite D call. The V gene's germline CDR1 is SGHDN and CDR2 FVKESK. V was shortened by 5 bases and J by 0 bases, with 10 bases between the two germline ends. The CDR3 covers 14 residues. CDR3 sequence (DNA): TGTGCCAGCAGCTTACTCGGGTTGAACACTGAAGCTTTCTTT. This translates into CASSLLGLNTEAFF.

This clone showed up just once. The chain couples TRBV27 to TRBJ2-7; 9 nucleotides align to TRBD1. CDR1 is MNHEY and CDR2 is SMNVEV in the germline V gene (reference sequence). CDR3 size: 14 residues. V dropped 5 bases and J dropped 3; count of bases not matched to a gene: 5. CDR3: CASSRGQGGYEQYF. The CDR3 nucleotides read TGTGCCAGCAGTAGGGGACAGGGAGGCTACGAGCAGTACTTC.

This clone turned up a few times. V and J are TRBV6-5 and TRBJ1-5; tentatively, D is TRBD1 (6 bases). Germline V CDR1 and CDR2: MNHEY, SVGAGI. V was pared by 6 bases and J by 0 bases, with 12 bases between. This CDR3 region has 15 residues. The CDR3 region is CASSPGHHSNQPQHF. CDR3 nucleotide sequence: TGTGCCAGCAGCCCGGGACACCATAGCAATCAGCCCCAGCATTTT.

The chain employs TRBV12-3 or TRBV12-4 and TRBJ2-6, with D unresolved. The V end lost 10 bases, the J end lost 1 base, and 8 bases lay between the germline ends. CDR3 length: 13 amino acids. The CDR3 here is CAILLSGANVLTF. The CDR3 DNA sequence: TGTGCCATTCTTCTGTCTGGGGCCAACGTCCTGACTTTC.

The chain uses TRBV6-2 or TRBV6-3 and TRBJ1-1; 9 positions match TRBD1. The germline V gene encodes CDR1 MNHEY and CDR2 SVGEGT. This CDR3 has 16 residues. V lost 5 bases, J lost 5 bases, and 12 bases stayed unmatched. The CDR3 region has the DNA TGTGCCAGCAGTCCGACACCACAGGGGGCTAGGACTGAAGCTTTCTTT. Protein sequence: CASSPTPQGARTEAFF.